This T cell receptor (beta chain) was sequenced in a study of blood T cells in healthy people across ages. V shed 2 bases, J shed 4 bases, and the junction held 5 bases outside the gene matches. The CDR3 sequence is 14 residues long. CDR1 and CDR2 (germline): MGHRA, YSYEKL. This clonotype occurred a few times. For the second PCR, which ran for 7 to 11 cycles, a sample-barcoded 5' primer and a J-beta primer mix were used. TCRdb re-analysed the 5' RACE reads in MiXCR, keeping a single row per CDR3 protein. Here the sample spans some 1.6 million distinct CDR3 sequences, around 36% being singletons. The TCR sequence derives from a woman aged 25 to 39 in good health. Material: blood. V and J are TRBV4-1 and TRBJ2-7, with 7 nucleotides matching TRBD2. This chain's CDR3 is CASSQRTSRYEQYF. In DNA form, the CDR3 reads TGCGCCAGCAGCCAACGGACTAGTCGATACGAGCAGTACTTC.